These 24 T cell receptor beta chains share one sample of origin, sequenced in a study of T cell responses to AZD1222 COVID-19 vaccine. Clones were sequenced by immunoSEQ multiplex PCR, and TCRdb holds only the in-frame ones, with some missing. The sample yields some 100,000 clones, about 86% seen once. Here the sequenced sample was peripheral blood, taken on day 0 of AZD1222 vaccination. The receptor source for this set is an adult in good health.

The chain combines TRBV27 with TRBJ2-3; D is uncertain. Germline V gene sequence: CDR1 MNHEY, CDR2 SMNVEV (reference sequence). The V end lost 3 bases, the J end lost 4 bases, and 2 bases lay between the germline ends. The CDR3 consists of 11 residues. The CDR3 sequence is CASSFADTQYF. CDR3 coding DNA: TGTGCCAGCAGTTTTGCAGATACGCAGTATTTT.

The chain joins TRBV28 to TRBJ2-3, with 8 bases that match TRBD1. From germline, CDR1 is MDHEN and CDR2 SYDVKM. The CDR3 length is 13 residues. With V trimmed by 9 bases and J by 4 bases, 6 bases remained unmatched. The CDR3 nucleotides are TGTGCCAGTCTAGAACAGGGGGCAGATACGCAGTATTTT. Its translation is CASLEQGADTQYF.

This rearrangement joins TRBV29-1 to TRBJ1-2, with 7 bases lining up with TRBD1. V lost 4 bases to trimming and J lost 4 bases; unmatched junction nucleotides: 12. Germline CDR1 reads SQVTM; CDR2 reads ANQGSEA. The CDR3 runs to 15 residues. The CDR3 region has the DNA TGCAGCGTTGTAAAGTGGGACAGAGCCTCCTATGGCTACACCTTC. Translated: CSVVKWDRASYGYTF. The full variable domain, rest sourced from reference TRBV29-1 and TRBJ1-2, is SAVISQKPSRDICQRGTSLTIQCQVDSQVTMMFWYRQQPGQSLTLIATANQGSEATYESGFVIDKFPISRPNLTFSTLTVSNMSPEDSSIYLCSVVKWDRASYGYTFGSGTRLTVV.

The rearrangement links TRBV2 to TRBJ1-2; D gene unclear. This CDR3 contains 11 residues. Germline CDR1 is SNHLY and CDR2 is FYNNEI. V lost 5 bases, J lost 2 bases, and 3 bases lay in between. The CDR3 protein is CASSRNYGYTF. The CDR3 coding sequence is TGTGCCAGCAGTAGAAACTATGGCTACACCTTC.

This clone was seen just once. The genes are TRBV19 and TRBJ1-5, with D uncertain. V lost 3 bases and J lost 6, with 9 bases in between. From germline, CDR1 is LNHDA and CDR2 SQIVND (reference sequence). This CDR3 is built from 13 residues. The CDR3 nucleotides read TGTGCCAGTAGTATGGATAGAGTTCAGCCCCAGCATTTT. Protein: CASSMDRVQPQHF.

The chain is built from TRBV21-1 and TRBJ2-3. TRBV21-1 counts as a pseudogene. CDR3 size: 12 residues. The CDR3 here is CASSKGTDTQYF. CDR3 coding DNA: TGTGCCAGCAGCAAAGGCACAGATACGCAGTATTTT.

The chain carries TRBV25-1 and TRBJ2-5; possible D gene TRBD1, 5 bases. The length of the CDR3 is 14 residues. V dropped 7 bases and J dropped 3 bases, with 15 bases sitting between them. Germline CDR1 and CDR2: MGHDK and SYGVNS. The CDR3 spells CASTSGYGEETQYF. CDR3 in DNA: TGTGCCAGCACTTCAGGGTATGGGGAAGAGACCCAGTACTTC.

This chain joins TRBV7-2 and TRBJ1-5; D possibly corresponds to TRBD1 (6 bases). Per germline, CDR1 SGHTA and CDR2 FQGNSA. The CDR3 runs to 15 residues. V lost 2 bases and J 2 bases, leaving 10 bases between the germline ends. This chain's CDR3 is CASSLRSGGNQPQHF. CDR3 bases: TGTGCCAGCAGCTTACGATCAGGGGGCAATCAGCCCCAGCATTTT.

The rearrangement joins TRBV19 to TRBJ1-2; the D gene is possibly TRBD1 (5 bases). V shed 3 bases and J shed 2 bases, with 7 bases lying between them. Germline V gives CDR1 LNHDA, CDR2 SQIVND (reference sequence). The CDR3 is 13 amino acids. This chain's CDR3 is CASSMGGNYGYTF. The CDR3 bases are TGTGCCAGTAGTATGGGGGGGAACTATGGCTACACCTTC.

The gene calls are TRBV6-5 and TRBJ2-3, with 9 bases identical to TRBD1. The germline CDR1 and CDR2 sequences are MNHEY and SVGAGI. The CDR3 totals 14 residues. The trim removed 8 bases at V and 7 bases at J, leaving 10 bases unmatched. The CDR3 loop is CASGRDRELYTQYF. The CDR3 nucleotides read TGTGCCAGCGGCCGGGACAGGGAACTATATACGCAGTATTTT.

This CDR3 is CASSAQPERTGELFF. DNA for the CDR3: TGTGCCAGCAGTGCTCAACCCGAGAGGACCGGGGAGCTGTTTTTT. The chain recombines TRBV25-1 with TRBJ2-2; D ambiguous. This CDR3 has 15 residues. Germline values: CDR1 MGHDK, CDR2 SYGVNS. Trimming stripped 4 bases from V and 5 bases from J, with 14 bases between.

This sequence joins TRBV7-2 and TRBJ2-3, with unresolved D. V shed 1 base and J shed 6 bases, with 8 bases lying between them. CDR3 length: 13 residues. Germline values: CDR1 SGHTA, CDR2 FQGNSA. CDR3 DNA: TGTGCCAGCAGCTTAGATCGGTCTGATACGCAGTATTTT. This translates into CASSLDRSDTQYF.

The rearrangement joins TRBV5-4 to TRBJ2-7; 10 positions match TRBD2. CDR1 SGHNT and CDR2 YYREEE come from the germline V gene (reference sequence). CDR3 length: 14 residues. V dropped 4 bases and J dropped 4; count of bases not matched to a gene: 5. The CDR3 protein is CASSHTSGAYEQYF. The CDR3 coding sequence is TGTGCCAGCAGCCATACTAGCGGGGCTTACGAGCAGTACTTC.

The chain combines TRBV28 with TRBJ1-4; TRBD1 matches 9 bases. Per the germline V gene, CDR1 is MDHEN and CDR2 is SYDVKM. The junction had 5 bases not matched to a gene; V was cut back by 4 bases and J by 5 bases. CDR3 size: 15 residues. This chain's CDR3 is CASSSSGTGNEKLFF. The DNA for the CDR3 is TGTGCCAGCAGTTCCTCGGGGACAGGGAATGAAAAACTGTTTTTT.

This chain connects TRBV30 to TRBJ1-5; TRBD1 aligns across 7 bases. With 5 bases clipped from V and 1 base from J, the junction kept 11 bases outside the gene matches. The CDR3 is made up of 16 amino acids. Germline assignment: CDR1 GTSNPN and CDR2 SVGIG (reference sequence). The CDR3 region is CAWQQAGGMSNQPQHF. The CDR3 DNA is TGTGCCTGGCAGCAAGCAGGGGGGATGAGCAATCAGCCCCAGCATTTT.

The chain recombines TRBV27 with TRBJ1-4, with TRBD1 matching 8 bases. The V gene's germline CDR1 is MNHEY and CDR2 SMNVEV (reference sequence). The CDR3 contains 16 residues. The junction had 9 bases not matched to a gene; V was cut back by 6 bases and J by 3 bases. The CDR3 reads CASRRPGQGPNEKLFF. The CDR3 nucleotides are TGTGCCAGCAGGCGCCCAGGACAGGGCCCTAATGAAAAACTGTTTTTT.

The sample holds one count of this clone. The chain recombines TRBV12-3 or TRBV12-4 with TRBJ1-3; D remains ambiguous. V lost 4 bases and J lost 7, with 8 bases in between. This CDR3 is built from 12 residues. For the CDR3, the DNA is TGTGCCAGCAGTTCGGAGTTTAACACCATATATTTT. Encoded protein: CASSSEFNTIYF.

The V and J genes are TRBV28 and TRBJ1-1, with a tentative D call TRBD1 (6 bases). Trimming removed 5 bases from V and 11 bases from J, with 21 bases in between. There are 14 residues in the CDR3. Germline CDR1 and CDR2: MDHEN and SYDVKM. The CDR3 sequence is CASSNLPGQLGAFF. The DNA for the CDR3 is TGTGCCAGCAGTAACCTCCCGGGACAATTGGGGGCTTTCTTT.

A single count supports this clone. V usage is TRBV30 and J usage is TRBJ1-4, with a weak D call TRBD1 (6 bases). Trimming removed 7 bases from V and 3 bases from J, with 9 bases in between. Germline V CDR1 and CDR2: GTSNPN, SVGIG (reference sequence). This CDR3 comprises 12 residues. This chain's CDR3 is CASRGSNEKLFF. The CDR3 region has the DNA TGTGCCTCCAGGGGATCTAATGAAAAACTGTTTTTT.

This chain uses TRBV3-1 (or the pseudogene TRBV3-2) with TRBJ2-7; D unclear. Deletions cut 4 bases from V and 5 bases from J, with 15 bases between. The germline CDR1 and CDR2 sequences are LGHDT and YNNKEL (reference sequence). The CDR3 is 14 amino acids. The chain's CDR3 is CASSLRSPGDEQYF. CDR3 DNA sequence: TGTGCCAGCAGCCTGCGGAGCCCGGGTGACGAGCAGTACTTC.

This clone was observed a handful of times. This rearrangement joins TRBV28 to TRBJ2-5; TRBD1 aligns across 7 bases. V was pared by 5 bases and J by 2 bases, with 11 bases of the junction left unmatched. The length of the CDR3 is 16 residues. Germline CDR1 MDHEN, CDR2 SYDVKM. CDR3 sequence reads: CASSPRGGRRQETQYF. The CDR3, as DNA: TGTGCCAGCAGTCCGCGAGGGGGCAGGCGGCAAGAGACCCAGTACTTC.

CDR3 residues: CASSLPGPVNEKLFF. The CDR3 nucleotides read TGTGCCAGCAGTTTACCGGGACCAGTTAATGAAAAACTGTTTTTT. The V call is TRBV28, the J call TRBJ1-4; a possible D gene is TRBD1 (5 bases). V was trimmed by 2 bases and J by 4 bases, leaving 11 bases between them. Per germline, CDR1 MDHEN and CDR2 SYDVKM. The CDR3 loop spans 15 amino acids.

This sequence joins TRBV12-3 or TRBV12-4 and TRBJ2-7; D is perhaps TRBD2 (5 bases). V gave up 2 bases and J gave up 6 bases, with 11 bases separating them. The CDR3 covers 13 residues. This CDR3 is CASSLSAESEQYF. In DNA, the CDR3 is TGTGCCAGCAGTTTATCAGCGGAAAGCGAGCAGTACTTC.

This chain links TRBV7-8 with TRBJ2-5, with 9 bases aligning to TRBD1. The V segment lost 1 base and the J segment 4 bases; nucleotides outside the gene matches: 4. Germline-derived CDR1 and CDR2 are SGHVS and FQNEAQ. The CDR3 is 15 amino acids. The CDR3 protein is CASSLEGGQGETQYF. CDR3 nucleotides: TGTGCCAGCAGCTTAGAGGGGGGACAGGGAGAGACCCAGTACTTC.